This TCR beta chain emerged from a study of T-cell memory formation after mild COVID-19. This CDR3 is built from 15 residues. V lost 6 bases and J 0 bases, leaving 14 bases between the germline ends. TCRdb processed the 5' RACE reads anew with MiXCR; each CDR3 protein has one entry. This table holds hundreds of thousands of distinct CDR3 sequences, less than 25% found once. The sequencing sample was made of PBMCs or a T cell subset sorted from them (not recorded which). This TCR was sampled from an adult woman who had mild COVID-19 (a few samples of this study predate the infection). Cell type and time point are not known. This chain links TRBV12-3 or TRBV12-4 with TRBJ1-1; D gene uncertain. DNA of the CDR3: TGTGCCAGCAGGCCTAGGGCGCTTATGAACACTGAAGCTTTCTTT. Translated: CASRPRALMNTEAFF.